The clone carrying this TCR beta chain showed up many times. TCRdb called the 5' RACE reads again in MiXCR, with one record for every CDR3 protein. Here the sample spans 30,000 or so distinct CDR3 sequences, under 5% being singletons. The source of the sample is a study of neurological immune-mediated disorders. CDR3 size: 16 residues. Germline-derived CDR1 and CDR2 are SGHDN and FVKESK. V shed 5 bases and J shed 2 bases, with 18 bases lying between them. This receptor was taken from a woman in her thirties or forties in good health. The chain is built from TRBV14 and TRBJ1-1, with D possibly being TRBD1 (5 bases). Source material: CD4+ T cells from blood. CDR3 in amino acids: CASSLRAGTKNTEAFF. CDR3 nucleotide sequence: TGTGCCAGCAGCTTAAGGGCAGGGACCAAAAACACTGAAGCTTTCTTT.